The clone carrying this T cell receptor (beta chain) was seen ten or more times. The sequence runs out 3 residues before the end of the CDR3; the remainder is reconstructed from the germline J gene. The record originates from a study of T cell clonality in common variable immunodeficiency. The method was immunoSEQ multiplex PCR; TCRdb's version includes in-frame clones alone and lacks a portion of them. Recorded here are 35,000 or so clones, none singletons. CDR3 length equals 15 residues. CDR1 is SGHKS and CDR2 is YYEKEE in the germline V gene (reference sequence). Trimming took 4 bases from V and 7 from J, leaving 17 bases between them.

This sequence was found in a person between 18 and 70 years old in good health. V gene TRBV5-5 combines with J gene TRBJ2-2; TRBD1 might be the D (6 bases). The sample was peripheral blood mononuclear cells. CDR3 DNA (partial): TGTGCCAGCAGCCACCTTGACAGGATCCTCGGGGAG. It codes for CASSHLDRILGE. The complete CDR3 protein is CASSHLDRILGELFF.